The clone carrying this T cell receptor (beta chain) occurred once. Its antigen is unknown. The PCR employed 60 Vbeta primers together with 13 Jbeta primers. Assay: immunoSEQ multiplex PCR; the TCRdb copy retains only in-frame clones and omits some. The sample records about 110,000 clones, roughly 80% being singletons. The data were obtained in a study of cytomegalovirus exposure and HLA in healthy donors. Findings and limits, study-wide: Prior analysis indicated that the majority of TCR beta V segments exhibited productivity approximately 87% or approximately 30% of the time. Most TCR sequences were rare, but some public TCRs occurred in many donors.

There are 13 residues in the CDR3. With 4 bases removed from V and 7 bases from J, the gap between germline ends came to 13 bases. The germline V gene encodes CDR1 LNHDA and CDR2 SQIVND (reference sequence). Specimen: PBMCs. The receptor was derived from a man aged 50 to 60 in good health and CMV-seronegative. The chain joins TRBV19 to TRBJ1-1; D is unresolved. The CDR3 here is CASSKVPAGEAFF. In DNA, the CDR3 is TGTGCCAGTAGTAAAGTACCTGCGGGTGAAGCTTTCTTT.